A selection of T cell receptor beta chains follows, all from one sample in a study of CD8+CD57+ T cells in acquired aplastic anemia. TCRdb called the reads again in MiXCR, with one record for every CDR3 protein. The sample lists 200,000 or so distinct CDR3 sequences, 60% to 80% occurring once. The sequencing input was sorted CD4+, CD8+, or CD8+CD57+ T cells (not recorded which) from PBMCs. These receptors all come from a human donor with aplastic anemia. CDR3s include the opening cysteine and the closing phenylalanine or tryptophan. The D gene is left open where the match is weak. The size entry is marked missing in some rows and otherwise reads once, few, many or a size class.

d_gene,abundance,j_gene,v_gene,CDR3nt,CDR3aa
TRBD2,.,TRBJ2-7,TRBV15,TGTGCCACCAGCACCCGGACTAGCGGACTCTACGAGCAGTACTTC,CATSTRTSGLYEQYF
.,few,TRBJ1-6,TRBV15,TGTGCCACCCGGCTGTCTAATTCACCCCTCCACTTT,CATRLSNSPLHF
.,.,TRBJ2-3,TRBV9,TGTGCCAGCAGCGTAGCTAGTGGGGGGGGCGATACGCAGTATTTT,CASSVASGGGDTQYF
.,many,TRBJ2-5,TRBV13,TGTGCCAGCAGCTTAGTTCGTCCGGGGGCAGAGACCCAGTACTTC,CASSLVRPGAETQYF
.,.,TRBJ1-6,TRBV14,TGTGCCAGCAGCCACCCCCATTCACCCCTCCACTTT,CASSHPHSPLHF
.,.,TRBJ1-5,TRBV7-2,TGTGCCAGCCAAGGAGATGGGGGAGGTGGCAATCAGCCCCAGCATTTT,CASQGDGGGGNQPQHF
.,.,TRBJ2-7,TRBV5-1,TGCGCCAGCAGCTTGGAGGCAGCCTCCTACGAGCAGTACTTC,CASSLEAASYEQYF
.,.,TRBJ2-1,TRBV20-1,TGCAGTGCTAGAAGGAATAGTGAGCAGTTCTTC,CSARRNSEQFF
TRBD2,.,TRBJ2-1,TRBV10-3,TGCGCCATCCAAATACCGGGGGGGGTAGGGCTAGAGCAGTTCTTC,CAIQIPGGVGLEQFF
.,few,TRBJ2-7,TRBV27,TGTGCCATCAGTGGATCAACAGATTACTACGAGCAGTACTTC,CAISGSTDYYEQYF
.,.,TRBJ2-1,TRBV20-1,TGCAGTGCTAGAGTAGGCGGGACCTCCTACAATGAGCAGTTCTTC,CSARVGGTSYNEQFF
.,.,TRBJ2-5,TRBV7-3,TGTGCCAGCAGCACCTCCGGGGGCCAAGAGACCCAGTACTTC,CASSTSGGQETQYF
TRBD1,.,TRBJ1-5,TRBV2,TGTGCCAGCAGTGGTGACAGGGGGAAGGATCAGCCCCAGCATTTT,CASSGDRGKDQPQHF
TRBD2,.,TRBJ2-7,TRBV7-3,TGTGCCAGCAGCCGAACTCTAGCGGACGAGCAGTACTTC,CASSRTLADEQYF
.,.,TRBJ2-5,TRBV20-1,TGCAGTGCTAGCTCAGACCGCCAAGAGACCCAGTACTTC,CSASSDRQETQYF
.,.,TRBJ1-6,TRBV10-3,TGTGCCATCAGTGAAGGGGATAGGTCACCCCTCCACTTT,CAISEGDRSPLHF
TRBD1,.,TRBJ1-2,TRBV24-1,TGTGCCACCAGTGATACCGGGACAGGGGGCGGCTACACCTTC,CATSDTGTGGGYTF
TRBD2,.,TRBJ2-3,TRBV5-1,TGCGCCAGCAGCTTGGGCGGGGGGCCCACAGATACGCAGTATTTT,CASSLGGGPTDTQYF
.,.,TRBJ1-2,TRBV10-2,TGCGCCAGCAGTGAGTCGCAGGGCGGAGGCTACACCTTC,CASSESQGGGYTF
.,.,TRBJ2-1,TRBV6-1,TGTGCCAGCAGTGCAGAGAACGAGCAGTTCTTC,CASSAENEQFF
.,.,TRBJ2-5,TRBV20-1,TGCAGTGCCACCCCCTCCGGGATAGAGACCCAGTACTTC,CSATPSGIETQYF
.,.,TRBJ2-2,TRBV20-1,TGCAGTGCCGCAAGCCAGGCAAAGAACACCGGGGAGCTGTTTTTT,CSAASQAKNTGELFF
.,few,TRBJ2-7,TRBV7-6,TGTGCCAGCAGCTTAGAAGCAGGTACCTACGAGCAGTACTTC,CASSLEAGTYEQYF
TRBD1,many,TRBJ1-2,TRBV28,TGTGCCAGCACCGCCTCAGGGGGTCCTCCTGGCTACACCTTC,CASTASGGPPGYTF
TRBD1,.,TRBJ1-4,TRBV25-1,TGTGCCAGCAGTGAATCGGGGACAGTTGAAAAACTGTTTTTT,CASSESGTVEKLFF
.,.,TRBJ2-1,TRBV2,TGTGCCAGTACGGACAGCTACAATGAGCAGTTCTTC,CASTDSYNEQFF
.,.,TRBJ2-7,TRBV20-1,TGCAGTGCTAGAAACTGGAGGCGCACCTCCTACGAGCAGTACTTC,CSARNWRRTSYEQYF
.,.,TRBJ2-3,TRBV15,TGTGCCACCAGACCCACAGGGATCTGGACAGATACGCAGTATTTT,CATRPTGIWTDTQYF
.,.,TRBJ2-5,TRBV5-4,TGTGCCAGCAGCTTCCTGGGGGCTGAAGAGACCCAGTACTTC,CASSFLGAEETQYF
.,once,TRBJ1-2,TRBV20-1,TGCAGTGCTCCGTCGCCGGATTATGGCTACACCTTC,CSAPSPDYGYTF
TRBD1,.,TRBJ1-2,TRBV5-1,TGCGCCAGCAGCCCACTACCCGGACAGGGTGGTGACTATGGCTACACCTTC,CASSPLPGQGGDYGYTF
TRBD1,many,TRBJ2-5,TRBV14,TGTGCCAGCAGCCACCAGACAGGGGGCCAGGAGACCCAGTACTTC,CASSHQTGGQETQYF
.,.,TRBJ1-2,TRBV7-9,TGTGCCAGCAGCTTTACAGGGCGTAACTATGGCTACACCTTC,CASSFTGRNYGYTF
TRBD2,.,TRBJ2-1,TRBV15,TGTGCCACCAGCAGCTCCAGGTCGGGACTAGCGGGGGGACACAATGAGCAGTTCTTC,CATSSSRSGLAGGHNEQFF
TRBD2,many,TRBJ2-1,TRBV12-3/TRBV12-4,TGTGCCAGCAGTTCGGGACTAGACTACAATGAGCAGTTCTTC,CASSSGLDYNEQFF